The entry below describes one T cell receptor (beta chain). Its antigen is unidentified. TCRdb keeps only in-frame clones here, not all; method: immunoSEQ multiplex PCR. The table lists about 100,000 clones, over 75% of them singletons, with about 0.93% in the top ten. The CDR3 consists of 16 residues. The V gene's germline CDR1 is SGHNT and CDR2 YYREEE (reference sequence). The ends lost 4 bases at V and 6 bases at J; junction bases unmatched: 13. The data stem from a study of graft-versus-host responses after intestinal transplantation. Findings of the study overall: Analysis identified GvH clones in recipient marrow, with some appearing first in ileum or blood. The study found high graft-versus-host to host-versus-graft clonal ratios in allografts of patients with graft-donor T cell macrochimerism.

The chain carries TRBV5-4 and TRBJ2-7, with 10 bases matching TRBD2. The sequence came from a human donor who was the organ donor for an intestinal transplant. Sequencing used unstimulated CD4+ T cells sorted from spleen or lymph node cells, obtained before transplant. The CDR3 sequence: CASSDLAGGSFGEQYF. Here the CDR3 DNA reads TGTGCCAGCAGCGATTTAGCGGGGGGCTCGTTCGGCGAGCAGTACTTC.